The T cell receptor beta chain under discussion was sequenced for a study of cytomegalovirus exposure and HLA in healthy donors. Worth noting for this clone: The target antigen is unknown.

13 Jbeta primers and 60 Vbeta primers were used for the PCR. The repertoire was sequenced with immunoSEQ multiplex PCR; TCRdb's copy has only in-frame clones and lacks some. The table lists under 250,000 clones, around four fifths of them singletons. Study conclusions and caveats: The authors later found TCR association rates varying by HLA locus, with DRB1 most and HLA-C fewest. Whilst most TCR sequences proved rare, a subset of public TCRs occurred across many donors. Beyond CMV serostatus, there was no information to go on about immune exposure.

This TCR was recovered from a man in his fifties or sixties in good health and CMV-seronegative. The source material was PBMCs.

CDR3 protein: CASSMGQIATNEKLFF. The CDR3 coding sequence is TGTGCCAGTAGTATGGGACAGATTGCAACTAATGAAAAACTGTTTTTT. The chain links TRBV19 to TRBJ1-4; 7 bases are a match to TRBD1. CDR3 length: 16 amino acids. From germline, CDR1 is LNHDA and CDR2 SQIVND (reference sequence). The trim removed 3 bases at V and 0 bases at J, leaving 4 bases unmatched.